The clone carrying this T cell receptor (beta chain) has just one count. The ends lost 3 bases at V and 0 bases at J; junction bases unmatched: 6. The CDR3 consists of 16 residues. Germline V gives CDR1 SGHRS, CDR2 YFSETQ. This specimen comes from a study of early T cells in non-severe SARS-CoV-2 infection. Researchers attached unique molecular identifiers to individual cDNA molecules. One entry per CDR3 protein results from TCRdb running MiXCR on the 5' RACE reads. The table records some 96,000 distinct CDR3 sequences, 15% of them present only once. This receptor was taken from an adult who was a healthcare worker with PCR-confirmed SARS-CoV-2 infection or an uninfected control (not recorded which). Sequencing was done on a sample of whole blood. This chain connects TRBV5-1 to TRBJ2-5; 9 bases match TRBD1. The CDR3 protein is CASSWDRDLYQETQYF. In nucleotides, the CDR3 is TGCGCCAGCAGCTGGGACAGGGACCTGTACCAAGAGACCCAGTACTTC. Drawing the rest from reference TRBV5-1 and TRBJ2-5, the complete variable domain is KAGVTQTPRYLIKTRGQQVTLSCSPISGHRSVSWYQQTPGQGLQFLFEYFSETQRNKGNFPGRFSGRQFSNSRSEMNVSTLELGDSALYLCASSWDRDLYQETQYFGPGTRLLVL.